One and the same sample provided the 5 T cell receptor beta chains below, sequenced in a study of blood T cell repertoires in COVID-19. Using immunoSEQ multiplex PCR, the repertoire was profiled, and TCRdb retains in-frame clones only, with some absent. The sample contains a few hundred thousand clones, 88% of which appear only once. Sample: PBMCs or T cells enriched from blood (not recorded which). These receptors came from a young woman who had recovered from COVID-19.

The CDR3 sequence is CATSLTGGQETQYF. In nucleotides, the CDR3 is TGTGCCACCAGCCTCACGGGGGGTCAAGAGACCCAGTACTTC. The rearrangement uses TRBV15 and TRBJ2-5, with 7 bases fitting TRBD2. V shed 5 bases and J 2 bases; nucleotides not matched to a gene: 5. This CDR3 comprises 14 residues. Germline V gene sequence: CDR1 LNHNV, CDR2 YYDKDF (reference sequence).

This chain connects TRBV21-1 to TRBJ2-7; the tabulated D call, TRBD1, remains unverified against the DNA. TRBV21-1 is annotated as a pseudogene. The CDR3 runs to 16 residues. The chain's CDR3 is CASSQRTGQVFYEQYF. The CDR3 region has the DNA TGTGCCAGCAGCCAACGAACGGGACAGGTCTTCTACGAGCAGTACTTC.

The chain recombines TRBV5-1 with TRBJ2-3; TRBD2 matches at 13 bases. This CDR3 spans 17 amino acids. V gave up 3 bases and J gave up 2 bases; unmatched junction bases: 6. The germline gives CDR1 SGHRS, CDR2 YFSETQ. CDR3: CASSSQTSGGFTDTQYF. The DNA of the CDR3 is TGCGCCAGCAGCTCGCAGACTAGCGGGGGGTTCACAGATACGCAGTATTTT. Supplemented by reference TRBV5-1 and TRBJ2-3, the full variable domain reads KAGVTQTPRYLIKTRGQQVTLSCSPISGHRSVSWYQQTPGQGLQFLFEYFSETQRNKGNFPGRFSGRQFSNSRSEMNVSTLELGDSALYLCASSSQTSGGFTDTQYFGPGTRLTVL.

The V and J genes are TRBV10-3 and TRBJ1-6, with D possibly being TRBD1 (5 bases). Germline-derived CDR1 and CDR2 are ENHRY and SYGVKD. The CDR3 covers 17 residues. Trimming stripped 2 bases from V and 8 bases from J, with 19 bases between. The CDR3 reads CAISEIPQGELDSPLHF. The DNA of the CDR3 is TGTGCCATCAGTGAGATTCCCCAGGGTGAATTGGATTCACCCCTCCACTTT.

V is TRBV18 and J is TRBJ1-4; 10 nucleotides agree with TRBD1. Germline CDR1 KGHSH, CDR2 LQKENI. The CDR3 runs 16 residues. V lost 1 base and J lost 9; bases outside the gene matches: 8. The CDR3 nucleotides read TGTGCCAGCTCACCACGAGTGGACAGGGGGGGTCAAAAACTGTTTTTT. Translated: CASSPRVDRGGQKLFF.